Shown below are 19 T cell receptor beta chains from a single sample sequenced in a study of regulatory T cells in long-lasting Graves disease. As to time point: newly diagnosed GD, antithyroid drugs for less than 3 months. TCR sequences were obtained from RNA taken from PBMCs. Library construction for TCR beta used iRepertoire HTBI primers and Arm-PCR of CDR3 regions. TCRdb called the multiplex PCR reads again in MiXCR, with one record for every CDR3 protein. Found here are roughly 420,000 distinct CDR3 sequences, less than 15% of them singletons; the top ten hold about a sixth. These records were also assigned to another study, of T cells in Graves' hyperthyroidism and ophthalmopathy.

The sample in question was peripheral blood mononuclear cells (PBMCs), obtained at new diagnosis, from a patient treated with antithyroid drugs. The receptors derive from a woman aged 50 to 60 with Graves disease.

Comment on this clonotype: A much larger clone is a single base away; this may be a read error. This chain links TRBV7-6 with TRBJ2-7; possible D gene TRBD1, 5 bases. CDR3 length: 13 residues. Germline CDR1 SGHVS, CDR2 FNYEAQ. This CDR3 reads CASSFDRLYEQHF. CDR3 nucleotides: TGTGCCAGCAGCTTCGACAGACTCTACGAGCAGCACTTC. Full variable domain (rest looked up from reference TRBV7-6 and TRBJ2-7): GAGVSQSPRYKVTKRGQDVALRCDPISGHVSLYWYRQALGQGPEFLTYFNYEAQQDKSGLPNDRFSAERPEGSISTLTIQRTEQRDSAMYRCASSFDRLYEQHFGPGTRLTVT.

This clonotype showed up just a few times. The rearrangement uses TRBV11-2 and TRBJ2-3, with TRBD1 matching over 7 bases. The CDR3 is made up of 15 amino acids. The J segment lost 3 bases and the V segment lost 5 bases, leaving 8 bases of the junction unmatched. CDR1 SGHAT and CDR2 FQNNGV come from the germline V gene. The CDR3 DNA follows: TGTGCCAGCAGCCCCCCAGGGGGTTGGACAGATACGCAGTATTTT. Translated, it gives CASSPPGGWTDTQYF.

As regards this clonotype: Since a much larger clone is just one base distant, this may be a read error. The rearrangement links TRBV12-3 or TRBV12-4 to TRBJ2-5; perhaps TRBD2 as D (5 bases). CDR3 length: 15 residues. CDR3 in DNA: TGTGTCAGCAGTTTGTATACTAACCCGGGGGAGACCCAGTACTTC. It specifies CVSSLYTNPGETQYF.

This clonotype showed up many times. The V and J genes are TRBV24-1 and TRBJ1-1; 7 positions agree with TRBD1. With 7 bases clipped from V and 6 bases from J, the junction kept 7 bases outside the gene matches. The CDR3 spans 13 residues. Germline V gene lookup returns CDR1 KGHDR and CDR2 SFDVKD. The CDR3 DNA reads as TGTGCCACCAGCATGCCGGGACAGCCTGAAGCTTTCTTT. Protein sequence: CATSMPGQPEAFF.

J is TRBJ2-1 and V is TRBV9; D is unclear. The V end was cut by 4 bases, the J end by 2 bases, with 19 bases between. There are 17 residues in the CDR3. CDR1 and CDR2 (germline): SGDLS, YYNGEE. DNA of the CDR3: TGTGCCAGCAGCCCTCATTTGGGTCCACGTACCTACAATGAGCAGTTCTTC. Amino acid sequence: CASSPHLGPRTYNEQFF.

At least ten counts were recorded for this clonotype. The chain uses TRBV12-3 or TRBV12-4 and TRBJ1-1; unclear D gene. The CDR3 has 14 residues. Trimming left V 5 bases short and J 1 base short, with 11 bases between. This chain's CDR3 is CASSPVKGNTEAFF. CDR3 nucleotides: TGTGCCAGCAGTCCCGTTAAGGGGAACACTGAAGCTTTCTTT.

In DNA form, the CDR3 reads TGTGCCAGCAGTTTATACCGACGGACAGGGAACCAAGAGACCCAGTACTTC. Its protein is CASSLYRRTGNQETQYF. The rearrangement joins TRBV28 to TRBJ2-5; 8 bases fit TRBD1. The V gene's germline CDR1 is MDHEN and CDR2 SYDVKM. V lost 1 base, J lost 0 bases, and 7 bases stayed unmatched. The CDR3 extends over 17 amino acids.

This clonotype was seen repeatedly, ten times or more. The V call is TRBV20-1, the J call TRBJ1-4; D gene ambiguous. This CDR3 spans 15 amino acids. V was shortened by 5 bases and J by 2 bases, with 15 bases between the two germline ends. Germline lookup yields CDR1 DFQATT and CDR2 SNEGSKA (reference sequence). CDR3 DNA: TGCAGTGCTCGCCAAGTAGGGTCGACTAATGAAAAACTGTTTTTT. It specifies CSARQVGSTNEKLFF.

This clonotype has more than one count but fewer than ten. The V call is TRBV25-1, the J call TRBJ2-1, with 8 bases matching TRBD2. The germline gives CDR1 MGHDK, CDR2 SYGVNS. The CDR3 sequence is 14 residues long. With 2 bases clipped from V and 9 bases from J, the junction kept 6 bases outside the gene matches. CDR3 coding DNA: TGTGCCAGCAGTGAACTAGCGGGCTGGGGTGAGCAGTTCTTC. Protein: CASSELAGWGEQFF.

This clonotype showed up many times. This chain joins TRBV6-1 and TRBJ2-2, with D tentatively TRBD2 (5 bases). Trimming took off 6 bases at V and 1 base at J, with 9 bases between the two ends. Germline values: CDR1 MNHNS, CDR2 SASEGT. CDR3 size: 14 residues. The CDR3: CASSPGLNTGELFF. DNA of the CDR3: TGTGCCAGCAGCCCCGGACTGAACACCGGGGAGCTGTTTTTT.

This clonotype was counted at least ten times. This chain joins TRBV18 and TRBJ2-7; TRBD1 matches 9 bases. Germline V CDR1 and CDR2: KGHSH, LQKENI. V shed 3 bases and J 5 bases; nucleotides not matched to a gene: 8. This CDR3 is built from 15 residues. DNA of the CDR3: TGTGCCAGCTCACCCTCCGGGACAGGGTGGCACGAGCAGTACTTC. Translating it yields CASSPSGTGWHEQYF.

V usage is TRBV6-1 and J usage is TRBJ2-7; 12 bases match TRBD1. The CDR3 totals 15 residues. Germline CDR1 is MNHNS and CDR2 is SASEGT. The trim removed 10 bases at V and 6 bases at J, leaving 13 bases unmatched. CDR3 in DNA: TGTGCCATACGGGGATCGGGACAGGGGGCTCTCGAGCAGTACTTC. It specifies CAIRGSGQGALEQYF.

The rearrangement joins TRBV18 to TRBJ2-7; 11 bases line up with TRBD2. This CDR3 is built from 17 residues. V was clipped by 4 bases and J by 2 bases; unmatched bases: 10. The germline V gene has CDR1 KGHSH and CDR2 LQKENI. CDR3 nucleotide sequence: TGTGCCAGCTCACAAGTCCGACTAGCGGGATACCCCTACGAGCAGTACTTC. Its translation: CASSQVRLAGYPYEQYF.

This clonotype was seen a handful of times. As DNA, the CDR3 is TGCAGTGCTAGCGAAACTCAGGGGGCGGGAAGCATTCAGTACTTC. This codes for CSASETQGAGSIQYF. The V call is TRBV20-1, the J call TRBJ2-4; TRBD1 matches 8 bases. Germline trimming cut 3 bases from V and 9 bases from J; bases unmatched to any gene: 13. The CDR3 runs to 15 residues. Germline CDR1 DFQATT, CDR2 SNEGSKA (reference sequence).

This clonotype has at least ten counts. V usage is TRBV5-1 and J usage is TRBJ2-3; D not certain. Germline V gene lookup returns CDR1 SGHRS and CDR2 YFSETQ. The CDR3 extends over 14 amino acids. V was pared by 1 base and J by 3 bases, with 9 bases between. CDR3 amino acids: CASSLKGWTDTQYF. The CDR3 DNA is TGCGCCAGCAGCTTGAAGGGTTGGACAGATACGCAGTATTTT.

This clonotype has a handful of counts. V gene TRBV30 combines with J gene TRBJ2-7, with 8 bases matching TRBD1. With 5 bases clipped from V and 2 bases from J, the junction kept 5 bases outside the gene matches. CDR3 length: 13 residues. Germline CDR1 and CDR2: GTSNPN and SVGIG (reference sequence). The CDR3 DNA sequence: TGTGCCTGGGCTGGACAGGGCACCTACGAGCAGTACTTC. Protein product: CAWAGQGTYEQYF.

This clonotype was seen repeatedly, ten times or more. The V gene is TRBV30, the J gene TRBJ2-7; maybe TRBD2 (5 bases). CDR3 length: 11 amino acids. V dropped 0 bases and J dropped 6 bases, with 6 bases sitting between them. Germline assignment: CDR1 GTSNPN and CDR2 SVGIG (reference sequence). For the CDR3, the DNA is TGTGCCTGGAGTGTACGGGGCGAGCAGTACTTC. This encodes CAWSVRGEQYF.

This clonotype was recorded many times. The chain links TRBV6-5 to TRBJ1-4; D gene uncertain. Trimming took 0 bases from V and 4 from J, leaving 15 bases between them. The CDR3 is made up of 17 amino acids. Germline V lookup: CDR1 MNHEY, CDR2 SVGAGI. CDR3 residues: CASSYSLNSQNNEKLFF. The DNA for the CDR3 is TGTGCCAGCAGTTACTCCCTTAACAGCCAGAATAATGAAAAACTGTTTTTT.

This clonotype was observed many times. The genes are TRBV28 and TRBJ2-7; D not certain. The ends were cut back, 7 bases at V and 3 bases at J, with 19 bases in the middle. The germline V gene has CDR1 MDHEN and CDR2 SYDVKM. The length of the CDR3 is 15 residues. DNA of the CDR3: TGTGCCAGCAAGAAACGGCAGGTCCTCGACTACGAGCAGTACTTC. It codes for CASKKRQVLDYEQYF.